The next 18 T cell receptor beta chains were all read from a single sample in a study of blood T cell repertoires in COVID-19. Using immunoSEQ multiplex PCR, the repertoire was profiled, and TCRdb retains in-frame clones only, with some absent. Seen here are about 34,000 clones, roughly 75% observed once, and the top ten hold about 15%. The sample was peripheral blood. Receptor source: an elderly man with active or convalescent COVID-19.

V gene TRBV6-2 or TRBV6-3 combines with J gene TRBJ2-1; TRBD2 matches 9 bases. The CDR3 is 17 residues long. V shed 4 bases and J 1 base; nucleotides not matched to a gene: 8. CDR1 and CDR2 (germline): MNHEY, SVGEGT. The CDR3 loop reads CASSSPGLASSYNEQFF. DNA of the CDR3: TGTGCCAGCAGTTCTCCGGGACTAGCAAGTTCCTACAATGAGCAGTTCTTC.

The chain links TRBV19 to TRBJ2-2, with a weak D call TRBD1 (5 bases). This CDR3 has 13 residues. Germline CDR1 reads LNHDA; CDR2 reads SQIVND (reference sequence). The V gene lost 7 bases and the J gene lost 7 bases, with 13 bases spanning the gap. CDR3 amino acids: CASKGWQGGELFF. CDR3 nucleotide sequence: TGTGCCAGTAAGGGGTGGCAGGGCGGGGAGCTGTTTTTT. Based on the CDR3 plus reference TRBV19 and TRBJ2-2, the full variable domain is DGGITQSPKYLFRKEGQNVTLSCEQNLNHDAMYWYRQDPGQGLRLIYYSQIVNDFQKGDIAEGYSVSREKKESFPLTVTSAQKNPTAFYLCASKGWQGGELFFGEGSRLTVL.

This clone was observed a handful of times. The rearrangement links TRBV7-2 to TRBJ2-6; perhaps TRBD2 as D (6 bases). Looked up from germline, CDR1 is SGHTA and CDR2 is FQGNSA. Between the trimmed V and J ends, which lost 6 bases and 0 bases, there was a span of 12 bases. The CDR3 totals 16 residues. The CDR3 DNA sequence: TGTGCCAGCAGGACCGGGACTCTCTCTGGGGCCAACGTCCTGACTTTC. Translation: CASRTGTLSGANVLTF.

CDR3 region: CASSIDGVGAGGTNEQFF. Written as DNA, the CDR3 is TGTGCCAGTAGTATAGATGGAGTCGGAGCGGGAGGTACCAATGAGCAGTTCTTC. The chain recombines TRBV19 with TRBJ2-1; 9 nucleotides line up with TRBD2. This CDR3 contains 18 residues. Germline CDR1 reads LNHDA; CDR2 reads SQIVND (reference sequence). V lost 0 bases, J lost 6 bases, and 12 bases stayed unmatched. Using reference TRBV19 and TRBJ2-1 for the parts outside the CDR3, the full variable domain is DGGITQSPKYLFRKEGQNVTLSCEQNLNHDAMYWYRQDPGQGLRLIYYSQIVNDFQKGDIAEGYSVSREKKESFPLTVTSAQKNPTAFYLCASSIDGVGAGGTNEQFFGPGTRLTVL.

The chain carries TRBV6-2 or TRBV6-3 and TRBJ1-5; TRBD1 matches at 9 bases. From germline, CDR1 is MNHEY and CDR2 SVGEGT. V shed 6 bases and J 2 bases; nucleotides not matched to a gene: 11. The CDR3 contains 17 residues. CDR3 protein: CASSPDRGSSGNQPQHF. CDR3 nucleotide sequence: TGTGCCAGCAGCCCGGACAGGGGAAGTAGTGGCAATCAGCCCCAGCATTTT.

This clone has a single count. The chain combines TRBV6-5 with TRBJ1-4, with 7 bases identical to TRBD1. The CDR3 sequence is 16 residues long. Germline lookup yields CDR1 MNHEY and CDR2 SVGAGI. V was pared by 0 bases and J by 2 bases, with 3 bases of the junction left unmatched. The CDR3 region is CASSYSTGQTNEKLFF. DNA for the CDR3: TGTGCCAGCAGTTACTCCACGGGACAGACTAATGAAAAACTGTTTTTT.

The chain employs TRBV6-5 and TRBJ1-2; 7 bases are shared with TRBD1. CDR3 length: 13 amino acids. Per germline, CDR1 MNHEY and CDR2 SVGAGI. Losses at the gene ends were 8 bases for V and 6 bases for J; bases not matched to a gene: 9. The CDR3 is CASHRGYIDGYTF. The CDR3 DNA is TGTGCCAGCCACAGGGGATACATTGATGGCTACACCTTC.

The V gene is TRBV3-1 (or the pseudogene TRBV3-2), the J gene TRBJ2-3; 12 bases are a match to TRBD1. Per the germline V gene, CDR1 is LGHDT and CDR2 is YNNKEL (reference sequence). J lost 4 bases, V lost 2 bases, and 10 bases had no gene match. The length of the CDR3 is 18 residues. The CDR3 DNA is TGTGCCAGCAGCCAAACCTCGGGACAGGGGGCGATTTCAGATACGCAGTATTTT. Its protein is CASSQTSGQGAISDTQYF.

The chain joins TRBV9 to TRBJ2-7; the match to TRBD2 covers 9 bases. V was pared by 4 bases and J by 6 bases, with 14 bases of the junction left unmatched. The CDR3 is made up of 16 amino acids. Germline loops: CDR1 SGDLS, CDR2 YYNGEE. CDR3 DNA: TGTGCCAGCAGCTCTCAATCGGGACTAGCAGCGGCCGAGCAGTACTTC. Residues: CASSSQSGLAAAEQYF.

V gene TRBV10-2 combines with J gene TRBJ2-3, with 9 positions matching TRBD2. V lost 4 bases, J lost 7 bases, and 12 bases stayed unmatched. This CDR3 is built from 16 residues. CDR1 and CDR2 from the germline V gene are WSHSY and SAAADI. This chain's CDR3 is CASSGASGMSMNTQYF. The DNA of the CDR3 is TGCGCCAGCAGTGGAGCTAGCGGGATGAGTATGAATACGCAGTATTTT.

The chain recombines TRBV5-6 with TRBJ2-1; TRBD2 agrees at 7 bases. The CDR3 has 16 residues. Germline V gene data show CDR1 as SGHDT and CDR2 as YYEEEE. With 2 bases clipped from V and 0 bases from J, the junction kept 5 bases outside the gene matches. The CDR3 loop reads CASSFTLAASYNEQFF. The CDR3 DNA follows: TGTGCCAGCAGCTTTACCCTAGCGGCCTCCTACAATGAGCAGTTCTTC.

The chain has TRBV6-5 and TRBJ1-4; D is undetermined. Trimming cost V 6 bases and J 7 bases, with 18 bases left between them. The CDR3 is 15 residues long. The germline CDR1 and CDR2 sequences are MNHEY and SVGAGI. CDR3 sequence reads: CASRNSGSFPEKLFF. CDR3 coding DNA: TGTGCCAGCAGGAACTCAGGCAGTTTCCCTGAAAAACTGTTTTTT.

The chain joins TRBV7-8 to TRBJ1-3; D gene ambiguous. Germline V CDR1 and CDR2: SGHVS, FQNEAQ. The CDR3 spans 16 residues. With 5 bases removed from V and 0 bases from J, the gap between germline ends came to 14 bases. The CDR3: CASSDPWLDSGNTIYF. DNA of the CDR3: TGTGCCAGCAGCGACCCTTGGCTAGACTCTGGAAACACCATATATTTT.

This clone showed up just a few times. This chain uses TRBV7-2 with TRBJ1-1; TRBD1 might be the D (5 bases). With 0 bases removed from V and 8 bases from J, the gap between germline ends came to 10 bases. CDR1 and CDR2 (germline): SGHTA, FQGNSA. This CDR3 contains 13 residues. CDR3 DNA: TGTGCCAGCAGCTTAGCGCGGGGCAGGGAAGCTTTCTTT. Its protein product is CASSLARGREAFF.

Points on this clone: A junction end diverges from the germline sequence, so it may reflect a read error. This chain links TRBV5-1 with TRBJ2-3; D perhaps matches TRBD1 (6 bases). The CDR3 is made up of 15 amino acids. The germline CDR1 and CDR2 sequences are SGHRS and YFSETQ. The CDR3 DNA is TGCGCCAGCAGTTTGGCAGGGGATGAGAGGGATACGCAGTATTTT. As protein: CASSLAGDERDTQYF.

The chain has TRBV21-1 and TRBJ1-3; the table's D call, TRBD1, was not checked against the DNA. TRBV21-1 is given as a pseudogene. The CDR3 spans 16 residues. The CDR3 DNA is TGTGCCAGCAGCACCCTAAAGACAGGGTACGGAAACACCATATATTTT. Its protein product is CASSTLKTGYGNTIYF.

In this sample, this clone turned up a few times. J is TRBJ1-1 and V is TRBV4-3, with 8 bases identical to TRBD1. V dropped 3 bases and J dropped 3; count of bases not matched to a gene: 0. This CDR3 contains 13 residues. Germline CDR1 LGHNA, CDR2 YSLEER. The CDR3 loop reads CASSQDRDTEAFF. CDR3 sequence (DNA): TGCGCCAGCAGCCAGGACAGGGACACTGAAGCTTTCTTT.

The chain employs TRBV21-1 and TRBJ2-2; TRBD1 is the table's D call, not checked against the DNA. TRBV21-1 is reported as a pseudogene. This CDR3 has 21 amino acids. CDR3 sequence (DNA): TGTGCCAGCAGCAAAAGGGATCTGGGACAGTGGGATTCCCTTAACACCGGGGAGCTGTTTTTT. Protein sequence: CASSKRDLGQWDSLNTGELFF.